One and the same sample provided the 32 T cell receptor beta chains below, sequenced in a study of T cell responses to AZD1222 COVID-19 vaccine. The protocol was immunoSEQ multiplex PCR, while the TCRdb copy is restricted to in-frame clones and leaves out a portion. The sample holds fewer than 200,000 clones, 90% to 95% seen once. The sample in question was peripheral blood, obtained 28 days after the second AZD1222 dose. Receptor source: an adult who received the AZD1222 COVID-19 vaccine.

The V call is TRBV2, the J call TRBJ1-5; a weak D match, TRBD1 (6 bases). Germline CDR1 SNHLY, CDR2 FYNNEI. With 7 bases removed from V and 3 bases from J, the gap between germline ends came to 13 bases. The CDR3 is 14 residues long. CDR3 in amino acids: CASMTDRNNQPQHF. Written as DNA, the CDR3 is TGTGCCAGCATGACAGACAGGAACAATCAGCCCCAGCATTTT.

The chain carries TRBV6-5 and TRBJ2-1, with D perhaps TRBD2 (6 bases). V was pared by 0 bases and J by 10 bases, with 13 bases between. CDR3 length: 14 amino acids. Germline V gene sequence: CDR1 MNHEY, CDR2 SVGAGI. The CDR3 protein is CASSYSASRGEQFF. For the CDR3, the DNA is TGTGCCAGCAGTTACTCAGCCAGCCGGGGGGAGCAGTTCTTC.

Here the CDR3 reads CASSYYPPESSNQPQHF. The CDR3 bases are TGTGCCAGCAGCTACTATCCCCCAGAGAGTAGCAATCAGCCCCAGCATTTT. The chain recombines TRBV27 with TRBJ1-5; no definite D call. V lost 6 bases and J lost 0, with 18 bases in between. CDR1 is MNHEY, CDR2 SMNVEV, per germline (reference sequence). The CDR3 length is 17 residues.

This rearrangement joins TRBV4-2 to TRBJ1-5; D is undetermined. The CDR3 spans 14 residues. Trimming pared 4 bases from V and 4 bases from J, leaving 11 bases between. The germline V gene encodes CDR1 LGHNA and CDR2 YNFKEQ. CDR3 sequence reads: CASSPTHGNQPQHF. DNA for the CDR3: TGTGCCAGCAGCCCAACACATGGAAATCAGCCCCAGCATTTT.

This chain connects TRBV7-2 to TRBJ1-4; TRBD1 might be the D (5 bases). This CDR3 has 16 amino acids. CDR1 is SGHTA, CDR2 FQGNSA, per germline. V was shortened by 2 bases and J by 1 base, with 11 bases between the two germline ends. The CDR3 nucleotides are TGTGCCAGCAGCTTAAGGGTGGGGGTAACTAATGAAAAACTGTTTTTT. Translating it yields CASSLRVGVTNEKLFF. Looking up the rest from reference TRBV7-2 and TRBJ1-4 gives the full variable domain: GAGVSQSPSNKVTEKGKDVELRCDPISGHTALYWYRQSLGQGLEFLIYFQGNSAPDKSGLPSDRFSAERTGGSVSTLTIQRTQQEDSAVYLCASSLRVGVTNEKLFFGSGTQLSVL.

In DNA form, the CDR3 reads TGTGCCAGCAGCTTGCAGTGGGGCTCCTACGAGCAGTACTTC. It yields the protein CASSLQWGSYEQYF. The chain recombines TRBV7-2 with TRBJ2-7; D remains unclear. CDR3 length: 14 residues. V was pared by 3 bases and J by 0 bases, with 9 bases between. The germline gives CDR1 SGHTA, CDR2 FQGNSA.

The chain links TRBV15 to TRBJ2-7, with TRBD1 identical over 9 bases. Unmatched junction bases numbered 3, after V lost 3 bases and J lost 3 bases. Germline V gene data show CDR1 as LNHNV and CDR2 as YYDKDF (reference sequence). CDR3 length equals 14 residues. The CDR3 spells CATSSGQGNYEQYF. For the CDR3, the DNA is TGTGCCACCAGCAGCGGACAGGGGAACTACGAGCAGTACTTC. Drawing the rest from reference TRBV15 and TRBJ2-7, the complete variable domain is DAMVIQNPRYQVTQFGKPVTLSCSQTLNHNVMYWYQQKSSQAPKLLFHYYDKDFNNEADTPDNFQSRRPNTSFCFLDIRSPGLGDTAMYLCATSSGQGNYEQYFGPGTRLTVT.

The CDR3: CASRKDVSGNTIYF. CDR3 coding DNA: TGTGCCAGCAGAAAGGATGTCTCTGGAAACACCATATATTTT. This rearrangement joins TRBV6-5 to TRBJ1-3; D is unresolved. Trimming cost V 6 bases and J 0 bases, with 9 bases left between them. The CDR3 runs 14 residues. Germline V lookup: CDR1 MNHEY, CDR2 SVGAGI.

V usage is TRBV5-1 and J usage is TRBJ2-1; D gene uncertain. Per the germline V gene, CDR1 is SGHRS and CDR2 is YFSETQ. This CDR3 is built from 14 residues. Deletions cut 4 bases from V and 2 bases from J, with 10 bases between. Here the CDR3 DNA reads TGCGCCAGCAGCGCTAACAGTCCCTACAATGAGCAGTTCTTC. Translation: CASSANSPYNEQFF.

CDR3 protein: CASSLGSPGEAFF. For the CDR3, the DNA is TGTGCCAGCAGTTTAGGGAGTCCGGGTGAAGCTTTCTTT. The genes are TRBV28 and TRBJ1-1; no reliable D call. The CDR3 is made up of 13 amino acids. The V end was cut by 2 bases, the J end by 7 bases, with 11 bases between. Germline values: CDR1 MDHEN, CDR2 SYDVKM.

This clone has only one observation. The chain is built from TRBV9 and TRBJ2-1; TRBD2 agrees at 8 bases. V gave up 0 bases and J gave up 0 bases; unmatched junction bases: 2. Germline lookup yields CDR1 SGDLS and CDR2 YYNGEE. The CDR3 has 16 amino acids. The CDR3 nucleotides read TGTGCCAGCAGCGTAGCTGGACTAGCCTCCTACAATGAGCAGTTCTTC. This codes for CASSVAGLASYNEQFF.

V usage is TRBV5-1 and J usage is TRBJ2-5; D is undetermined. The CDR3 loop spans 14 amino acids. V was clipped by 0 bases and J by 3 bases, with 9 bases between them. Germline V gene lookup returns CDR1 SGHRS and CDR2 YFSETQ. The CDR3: CASSLAAGKETQYF. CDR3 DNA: TGCGCCAGCAGCTTGGCCGCAGGCAAAGAGACCCAGTACTTC.

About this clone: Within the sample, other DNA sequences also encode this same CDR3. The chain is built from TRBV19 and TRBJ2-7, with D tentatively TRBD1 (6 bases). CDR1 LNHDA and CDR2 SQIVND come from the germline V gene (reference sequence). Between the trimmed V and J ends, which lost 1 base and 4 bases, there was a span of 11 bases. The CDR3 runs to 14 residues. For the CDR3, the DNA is TGTGCCAGTAGTATAGGGGTAGGGGGTTACGAGCAGTACTTC. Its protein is CASSIGVGGYEQYF.

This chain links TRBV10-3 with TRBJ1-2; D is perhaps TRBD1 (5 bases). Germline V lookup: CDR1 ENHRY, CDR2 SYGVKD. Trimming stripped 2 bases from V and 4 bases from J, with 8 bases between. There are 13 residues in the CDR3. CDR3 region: CAISEEGAYGYTF. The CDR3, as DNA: TGTGCCATCAGTGAGGAAGGGGCCTATGGCTACACCTTC.

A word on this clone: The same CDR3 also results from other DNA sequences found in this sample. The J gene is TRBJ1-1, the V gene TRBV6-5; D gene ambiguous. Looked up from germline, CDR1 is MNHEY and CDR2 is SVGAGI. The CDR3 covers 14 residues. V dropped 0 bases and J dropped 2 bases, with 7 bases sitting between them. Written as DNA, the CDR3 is TGTGCCAGCAGTTACTCCGGATCCAACACTGAAGCTTTCTTT. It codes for CASSYSGSNTEAFF.

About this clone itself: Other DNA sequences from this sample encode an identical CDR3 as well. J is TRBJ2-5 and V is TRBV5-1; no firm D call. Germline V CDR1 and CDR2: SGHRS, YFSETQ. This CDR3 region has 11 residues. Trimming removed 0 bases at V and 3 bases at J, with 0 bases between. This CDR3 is CASSLEETQYF. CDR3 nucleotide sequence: TGCGCCAGCAGCTTGGAAGAGACCCAGTACTTC.

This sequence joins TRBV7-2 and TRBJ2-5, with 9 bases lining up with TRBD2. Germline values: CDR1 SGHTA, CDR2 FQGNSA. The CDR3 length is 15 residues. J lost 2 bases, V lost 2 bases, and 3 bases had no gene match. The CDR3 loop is CASSLNSGGQETQYF. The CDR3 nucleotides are TGTGCCAGCAGCTTAAATAGCGGGGGTCAAGAGACCCAGTACTTC.

The DNA of the CDR3 is TGCGCCAGCAGCCAAGACGGGGGTTGCCAGGACGAAAAACTGTTTTTT. It encodes CASSQDGGCQDEKLFF. The V gene is TRBV4-3, the J gene TRBJ1-4, with D possibly TRBD1 on 5 matching bases. Germline V gives CDR1 LGHNA, CDR2 YSLEER. Trimming shortened V by 0 bases and J by 8 bases, and 16 bases separated the two germline ends. This CDR3 has 16 residues.

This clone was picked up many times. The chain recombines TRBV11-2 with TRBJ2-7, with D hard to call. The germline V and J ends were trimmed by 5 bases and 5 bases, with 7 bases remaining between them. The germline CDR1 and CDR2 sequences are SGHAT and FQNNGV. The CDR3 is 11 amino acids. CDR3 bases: TGTGCCAGCAGCCTTAACCACGAGCAGTACTTC. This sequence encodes CASSLNHEQYF.

DNA for the CDR3: TGTGCCAGCAGCTCCCGGGGGGGAGATGCAACTAATGAAAAACTGTTTTTT. This sequence encodes CASSSRGGDATNEKLFF. This chain connects TRBV11-2 to TRBJ1-4, with D perhaps matching TRBD1 (5 bases). Trimming cost V 4 bases and J 0 bases, with 15 bases left between them. The germline V gene has CDR1 SGHAT and CDR2 FQNNGV. The CDR3 sequence is 17 residues long.

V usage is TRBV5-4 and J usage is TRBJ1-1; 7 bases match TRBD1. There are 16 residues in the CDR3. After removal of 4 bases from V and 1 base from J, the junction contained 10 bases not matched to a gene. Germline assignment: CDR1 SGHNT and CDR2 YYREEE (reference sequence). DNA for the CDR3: TGTGCCAGCAGCCCTTTTGGGACAGCCAAGAACACTGAAGCTTTCTTT. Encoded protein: CASSPFGTAKNTEAFF.

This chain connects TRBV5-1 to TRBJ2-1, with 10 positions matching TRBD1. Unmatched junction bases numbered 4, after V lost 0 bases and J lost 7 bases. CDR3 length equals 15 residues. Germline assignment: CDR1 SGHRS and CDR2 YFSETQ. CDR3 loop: CASSLAGDRGNEQFF. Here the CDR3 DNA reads TGCGCCAGCAGCTTGGCCGGGGACAGGGGTAATGAGCAGTTCTTC.

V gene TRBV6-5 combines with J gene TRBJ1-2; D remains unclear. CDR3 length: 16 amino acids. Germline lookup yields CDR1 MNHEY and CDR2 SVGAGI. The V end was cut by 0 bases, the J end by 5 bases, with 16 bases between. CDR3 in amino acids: CASSYSTGVGWYGYTF. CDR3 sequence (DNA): TGTGCCAGCAGTTACTCGACCGGGGTAGGATGGTATGGCTACACCTTC.

DNA of the CDR3: TGTGCCAGCAGCGGGGAGGGTCTCCCTGGAAACACCATATATTTT. This encodes CASSGEGLPGNTIYF. The rearrangement uses TRBV7-9 and TRBJ1-3; D remains ambiguous. The V gene lost 5 bases and the J gene lost 2 bases, with 13 bases spanning the gap. The CDR3 spans 15 residues. Germline-derived CDR1 and CDR2 are SEHNR and FQNEAQ (reference sequence).

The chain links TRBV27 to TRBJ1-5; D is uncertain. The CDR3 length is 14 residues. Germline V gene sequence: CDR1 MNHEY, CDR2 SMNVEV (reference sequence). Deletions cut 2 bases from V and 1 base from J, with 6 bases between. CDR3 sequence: CASSLGFSNQPQHF. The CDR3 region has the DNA TGTGCCAGCAGTTTAGGGTTCAGCAATCAGCCCCAGCATTTT.

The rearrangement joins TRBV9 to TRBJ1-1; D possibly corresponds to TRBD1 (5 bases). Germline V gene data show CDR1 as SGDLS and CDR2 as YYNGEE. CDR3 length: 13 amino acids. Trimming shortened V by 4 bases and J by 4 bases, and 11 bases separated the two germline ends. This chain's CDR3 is CASSLGVATEAFF. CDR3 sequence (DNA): TGTGCCAGCAGCTTAGGGGTGGCCACTGAAGCTTTCTTT.

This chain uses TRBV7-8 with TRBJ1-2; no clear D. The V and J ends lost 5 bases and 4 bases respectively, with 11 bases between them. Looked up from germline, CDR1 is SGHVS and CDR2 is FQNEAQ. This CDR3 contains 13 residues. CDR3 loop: CASSAAGLYGYTF. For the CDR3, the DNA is TGTGCCAGCAGCGCCGCAGGTCTCTATGGCTACACCTTC.

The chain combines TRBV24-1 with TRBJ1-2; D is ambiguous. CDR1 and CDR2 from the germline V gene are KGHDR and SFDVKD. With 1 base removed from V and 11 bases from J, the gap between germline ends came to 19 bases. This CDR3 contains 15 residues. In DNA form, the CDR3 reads TGTGCCACCAGTGATTTTCGATCGGCGGAGGCGGGGTACACCTTC. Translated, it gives CATSDFRSAEAGYTF.

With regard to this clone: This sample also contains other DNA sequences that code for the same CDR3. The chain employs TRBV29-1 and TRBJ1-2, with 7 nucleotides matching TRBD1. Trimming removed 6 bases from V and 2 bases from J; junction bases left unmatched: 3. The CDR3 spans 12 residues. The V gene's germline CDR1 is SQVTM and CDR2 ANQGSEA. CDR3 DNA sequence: TGCAGCGTCGAGGGACAGAACTATGGCTACACCTTC. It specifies CSVEGQNYGYTF.

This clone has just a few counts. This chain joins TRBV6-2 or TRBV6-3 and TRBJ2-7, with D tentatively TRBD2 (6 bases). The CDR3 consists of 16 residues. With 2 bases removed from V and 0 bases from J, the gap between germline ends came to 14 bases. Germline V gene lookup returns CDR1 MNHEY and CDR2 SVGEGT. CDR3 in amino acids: CASSYLRAGSSYEQYF. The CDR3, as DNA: TGTGCCAGCAGTTACCTCCGGGCGGGGAGCTCCTACGAGCAGTACTTC.

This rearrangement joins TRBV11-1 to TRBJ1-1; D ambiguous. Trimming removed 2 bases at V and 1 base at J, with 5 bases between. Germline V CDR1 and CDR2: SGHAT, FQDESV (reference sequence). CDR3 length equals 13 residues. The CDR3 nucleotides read TGTGCCAGCAGCTTAAGGAGGAACACTGAAGCTTTCTTT. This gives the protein CASSLRRNTEAFF.

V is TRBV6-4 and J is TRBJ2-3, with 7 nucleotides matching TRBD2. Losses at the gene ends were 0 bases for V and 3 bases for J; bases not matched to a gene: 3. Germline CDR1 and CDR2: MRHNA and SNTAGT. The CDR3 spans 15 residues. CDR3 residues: CASSDSGGGTDTQYF. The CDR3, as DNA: TGTGCCAGCAGTGACTCTGGCGGGGGAACAGATACGCAGTATTTT.